These 23 T cell receptor beta chains share one sample of origin, sequenced in a study of human T cells and chemical hapten exposure. From the RACE reads, TCRdb called clonotypes with MiXCR, one entry per CDR3 protein. Of approximately 340,000 distinct CDR3 sequences listed, 6% to 8.5% are singletons. Sample time point: patch test 1, 2 weeks after DPC sensitization. Documented treatment: therapeutic diphenylcyclopropenone sensitization with weekly scalp DPC. The starting material was whole blood, obtained in connection with sensitization to the hapten diphenylcyclopropenone (DPC). These receptors all come from a woman between 18 and 30 years old with alopecia areata. Some clones in this sample may be carry-over from other donors' samples.

This clonotype was observed a handful of times. V is TRBV20-1 and J is TRBJ1-1; D uncertain. CDR1 and CDR2 from the germline V gene are DFQATT and SNEGSKA (reference sequence). The CDR3 is made up of 11 amino acids. Deletions cut 6 bases from V and 5 bases from J, with 10 bases between. As DNA, the CDR3 is TGCAGTGCCTCACCTATGACTGAAGCTTTCTTT. Translating it yields CSASPMTEAFF.

This clonotype has a handful of counts. The chain links TRBV7-9 to TRBJ1-1; 7 bases align to TRBD1. The CDR3 has 14 residues. Per the germline V gene, CDR1 is SEHNR and CDR2 is FQNEAQ (reference sequence). J lost 3 bases, V lost 5 bases, and 6 bases had no gene match. The CDR3 nucleotides read TGTGCCAGCAGCACTCCGGGACAGTACACTGAAGCTTTCTTT. The encoded protein is CASSTPGQYTEAFF. The entire variable domain, with the rest obtained from reference TRBV7-9 and TRBJ1-1, is as follows: DTGVSQNPRHKITKRGQNVTFRCDPISEHNRLYWYRQTLGQGPEFLTYFQNEAQLEKSRLLSDRFSAERPKGSFSTLEIQRTEQGDSAMYLCASSTPGQYTEAFFGQGTRLTVV.

The sample holds a few counts of this clonotype. The chain employs TRBV6-6 and TRBJ1-3; D remains ambiguous. Germline lookup yields CDR1 MNHNY and CDR2 SVGAGI (reference sequence). The CDR3 extends over 15 amino acids. V dropped 0 bases and J dropped 0 bases, with 6 bases sitting between them. The CDR3 is CASSYSTFSGNTIYF. For the CDR3, the DNA is TGTGCCAGCAGTTACTCCACTTTCTCTGGAAACACCATATATTTT.

A few counts support this clonotype. The CDR3 nucleotides are TGCAGCGTTGCCACCAGCTCCTACAATGAGCAGTTCTTC. Protein product: CSVATSSYNEQFF. The chain carries TRBV29-1 and TRBJ2-1; no clear D. Germline-derived CDR1 and CDR2 are SQVTM and ANQGSEA. The V gene lost 4 bases and the J gene lost 0 bases, with 7 bases spanning the gap. The CDR3 runs to 13 residues.

This rearrangement joins TRBV18 to TRBJ2-3; D may be TRBD2 (7 bases). This CDR3 has 15 amino acids. Trimming shortened V by 2 bases and J by 2 bases, and 11 bases separated the two germline ends. Germline values: CDR1 KGHSH, CDR2 LQKENI. The CDR3 reads CASSPVRGPTDTQYF. CDR3 DNA: TGTGCCAGCTCACCAGTGCGGGGGCCCACAGATACGCAGTATTTT. Drawing the rest from reference TRBV18 and TRBJ2-3, the complete variable domain is NAGVMQNPRHLVRRRGQEARLRCSPMKGHSHVYWYRQLPEEGLKFMVYLQKENIIDESGMPKERFSAEFPKEGPSILRIQQVVRGDSAAYFCASSPVRGPTDTQYFGPGTRLTVL.

V usage is TRBV4-3 and J usage is TRBJ1-1, with unresolved D. Germline V gives CDR1 LGHNA, CDR2 YSLEER. Trimming took off 1 base at V and 1 base at J, with 10 bases between the two ends. The CDR3 is 15 residues long. CDR3 residues: CASSQARRGNTEAFF. The CDR3 DNA follows: TGCGCCAGCAGCCAAGCCCGGCGAGGGAACACTGAAGCTTTCTTT.

This clonotype showed up just a few times. The J gene is TRBJ1-3, the V gene TRBV6-5; no clear D. There are 15 residues in the CDR3. Trimming took 2 bases from V and 3 from J, leaving 11 bases between them. Germline assignment: CDR1 MNHEY and CDR2 SVGAGI. This CDR3 reads CASSYGWGSGNTIYF. The CDR3 coding sequence is TGTGCCAGCAGTTACGGTTGGGGTAGTGGAAACACCATATATTTT.

In its sample, this clonotype was seen many times. The V call is TRBV5-1, the J call TRBJ2-7, with 8 bases matching TRBD2. Trimming at V came to 1 base and at J to 0 bases, leaving 6 bases not matched to a gene. The CDR3 covers 16 residues. Germline CDR1 SGHRS, CDR2 YFSETQ. The CDR3: CASSLLGGGSSYEQYF. DNA for the CDR3: TGCGCCAGCAGCTTGTTAGGCGGGGGGAGCTCCTACGAGCAGTACTTC.

The chain employs TRBV4-1 and TRBJ2-7, with 7 positions matching TRBD1. The CDR3 consists of 16 residues. J gave up 2 bases and V 1 base, and 8 bases lay outside the gene matches. The germline V gene encodes CDR1 MGHRA and CDR2 YSYEKL. CDR3 region: CASSQGQGRFAYEQYF. The CDR3 bases are TGCGCCAGCAGCCAAGGACAGGGAAGGTTCGCCTACGAGCAGTACTTC.

This clonotype appeared a few times. The chain couples TRBV6-1 to TRBJ1-4, with D possibly matching TRBD1 (6 bases). CDR3 length: 14 amino acids. The germline V and J ends were trimmed by 2 bases and 16 bases, with 20 bases remaining between them. CDR1 is MNHNS and CDR2 is SASEGT in the germline V gene. The CDR3, as DNA: TGTGCCAGCAGTGAAAATGGGCGCGGGGGCGCAAAGTTTTTT. Translated: CASSENGRGGAKFF.

Here the CDR3 DNA reads TGCAGCGTCCGGGCCACTAATGAAAAACTGTTTTTT. It translates to CSVRATNEKLFF. V usage is TRBV29-1 and J usage is TRBJ1-4; no clear D gene. This CDR3 region has 12 residues. V lost 6 bases and J lost 2, with 7 bases in between. Germline V lookup: CDR1 SQVTM, CDR2 ANQGSEA.

This sequence joins TRBV4-1 and TRBJ2-7, with D perhaps matching TRBD1 or TRBD2 (5 bases each). The V end was cut by 1 base, the J end by 6 bases, with 16 bases between. The germline gives CDR1 MGHRA, CDR2 YSYEKL. The length of the CDR3 is 15 residues. DNA of the CDR3: TGCGCCAGCAGCCAAGCCCCAGGGACCGGAGGCGAGCAGTACTTC. It encodes CASSQAPGTGGEQYF.

This clonotype occurred many times. The chain joins TRBV20-1 to TRBJ2-3, with TRBD2 identical over 10 bases. After removal of 4 bases from V and 2 bases from J, the junction contained 9 bases not matched to a gene. In germline, CDR1 is DFQATT, CDR2 SNEGSKA (reference sequence). The CDR3 is 16 residues long. This CDR3 is CSATGLAGETTDTQYF. The CDR3 nucleotides read TGCAGTGCTACGGGGCTAGCGGGGGAGACCACAGATACGCAGTATTTT.

The chain recombines TRBV27 with TRBJ1-1; tentatively, D is TRBD1 (6 bases). This CDR3 region has 16 residues. V was clipped by 5 bases and J by 0 bases, with 16 bases between them. Germline V gene data show CDR1 as MNHEY and CDR2 as SMNVEV (reference sequence). CDR3 amino acids: CASSPLQGVMNTEAFF. The DNA of the CDR3 is TGTGCCAGCAGTCCCTTACAGGGAGTCATGAACACTGAAGCTTTCTTT.

The J gene is TRBJ1-1, the V gene TRBV7-3; no definite D call. Deletions cut 5 bases from V and 0 bases from J, with 16 bases between. CDR1 and CDR2 (germline): SGHTA, FQGTGA. The CDR3 totals 16 residues. CDR3 sequence reads: CASSHRPGSMNTEAFF. DNA for the CDR3: TGTGCCAGCAGCCATAGACCCGGCAGCATGAACACTGAAGCTTTCTTT.

This clonotype was counted ten times or more. The chain links TRBV7-2 to TRBJ1-2; D not resolved. CDR1 and CDR2 (germline): SGHTA, FQGNSA. CDR3 length: 13 residues. With 6 bases removed from V and 4 bases from J, the gap between germline ends came to 12 bases. The CDR3: CASSSRGLYGYTF. CDR3 in DNA: TGTGCCAGCAGTTCAAGAGGGCTCTATGGCTACACCTTC.

The V call is TRBV20-1, the J call TRBJ1-2, with 11 bases fitting TRBD1. CDR1 and CDR2 (germline): DFQATT, SNEGSKA (reference sequence). Unmatched junction bases numbered 18, after V lost 5 bases and J lost 7 bases. The CDR3 sequence is 17 residues long. The CDR3 here is CSAGGGQGAASKSGYTF. In DNA, the CDR3 is TGCAGTGCTGGAGGAGGACAGGGGGCAGCATCAAAATCTGGCTACACCTTC.

This chain links TRBV4-1 with TRBJ1-1; a weak D match, TRBD1 (5 bases). CDR3 length: 15 amino acids. V was pared by 4 bases and J by 5 bases, with 17 bases between. CDR1 and CDR2 (germline): MGHRA, YSYEKL. This CDR3 is CASSRTGTTRTEAFF. DNA for the CDR3: TGCGCCAGCAGCCGCACCGGGACCACTAGAACTGAAGCTTTCTTT.

This clonotype was observed a few times. The chain joins TRBV4-1 to TRBJ1-4; D unresolved. V was cut by 4 bases and J by 8 bases, with 11 bases left in between. Germline lookup yields CDR1 MGHRA and CDR2 YSYEKL. The CDR3 loop spans 13 amino acids. This CDR3 is CASSRALSEKLFF. CDR3 in DNA: TGCGCCAGCAGCCGAGCGCTGAGCGAAAAACTGTTTTTT.

In its sample, this clonotype was seen many times. The genes are TRBV5-4 and TRBJ2-6, with unresolved D. CDR1 is SGHNT, CDR2 YYREEE, per germline (reference sequence). The CDR3 extends over 20 amino acids. Trimming removed 2 bases at V and 2 bases at J, with 23 bases between. The CDR3 DNA follows: TGTGCCAGCAGCTTCCCACAAGTCCCTATAGTTAGGCCTGGGGCCAACGTCCTGACTTTC. Protein: CASSFPQVPIVRPGANVLTF.

This rearrangement joins TRBV6-6 to TRBJ2-7; D gene ambiguous. Trimming took off 5 bases at V and 6 bases at J, with 8 bases between the two ends. This CDR3 spans 11 amino acids. The germline V gene has CDR1 MNHNY and CDR2 SVGAGI (reference sequence). The CDR3 sequence: CASSKGGEQYF. CDR3 nucleotides: TGTGCCAGCAGTAAGGGCGGCGAGCAGTACTTC.

This clonotype appeared many times. The V call is TRBV6-2 or TRBV6-3, the J call TRBJ2-7; D is uncertain. Trimming left V 0 bases short and J 3 bases short, with 9 bases between. Per germline, CDR1 MNHEY and CDR2 SVGEGT. The CDR3 extends over 14 amino acids. The CDR3 sequence: CASSYSSPLYEQYF. DNA for the CDR3: TGTGCCAGCAGTTACTCATCCCCACTCTACGAGCAGTACTTC.

The rearrangement joins TRBV15 to TRBJ2-2; D call uncertain. Germline CDR1 and CDR2: LNHNV and YYDKDF (reference sequence). The V end was cut by 0 bases, the J end by 1 base, with 6 bases between. CDR3 length equals 15 residues. The CDR3 nucleotides read TGTGCCACCAGCAGAGAAGGATGGAACACCGGGGAGCTGTTTTTT. Protein: CATSREGWNTGELFF.